This TCR beta chain was obtained from a study of blood T cell repertoires in COVID-19. Study-wide background: PBMCs, B-cell-depleted T cells, or T cells provided the cDNA or gDNA that made up the material.

While infection was still active, Seattle patients were enrolled and then followed longitudinally. Trimming took 4 bases from V and 7 from J, leaving 7 bases between them. Germline V CDR1 and CDR2: MDHEN, SYDVKM. The CDR3 has 11 residues. Original data processing: Using reference gene primer amplification, nucleated cell counts were estimated. Libraries were prepared by immunoSEQ multiplex PCR; TCRdb keeps only in-frame clonotypes and omits some of them. V and J calls and clone size are as listed in that table; D and trimming were resolved from the DNA. The sample holds about 150,000 clones, around 85% seen once.

This sequence originates from a woman in her sixties or seventies with COVID-19, enrolled during active disease. The V call is TRBV28, the J call TRBJ1-2, with D unclear. Input material: peripheral blood. For the CDR3, the DNA is TGTGCCAGCAGTTCAACAATTGGCTACACCTTC. It encodes CASSSTIGYTF.